The sequence of this TCR beta chain was determined in a study of blood T cell repertoires in COVID-19. In the study overall: The samples span acute and convalescent COVID-19 from the United States, Italy and Spain. From T cells, B-cell-depleted T cells, or PBMCs came the material, which was cDNA or gDNA.

J gave up 1 base and V 4 bases, and 6 bases lay outside the gene matches. There are 15 residues in the CDR3. Germline loops: CDR1 KGHSH, CDR2 LQKENI. As handled by the study authors: By means of reference gene primer amplification, nucleated cell counts were estimated. The assay was immunoSEQ multiplex PCR, and TCRdb's table has in-frame clones only and misses some. V, J and clone size derive from that table, while D and trimming were established from the DNA sequence. The data contain around 200,000 clones, less than 90% of them singletons. The chain couples TRBV18 to TRBJ1-2, with 7 positions matching TRBD1. The sequence was obtained from a man in his sixties or seventies with active or convalescent COVID-19. Specimen: peripheral blood. DNA of the CDR3: TGTGCCAGCTCACTTGACAGGGACGGTAACTATGGCTACACCTTC. As protein: CASSLDRDGNYGYTF.